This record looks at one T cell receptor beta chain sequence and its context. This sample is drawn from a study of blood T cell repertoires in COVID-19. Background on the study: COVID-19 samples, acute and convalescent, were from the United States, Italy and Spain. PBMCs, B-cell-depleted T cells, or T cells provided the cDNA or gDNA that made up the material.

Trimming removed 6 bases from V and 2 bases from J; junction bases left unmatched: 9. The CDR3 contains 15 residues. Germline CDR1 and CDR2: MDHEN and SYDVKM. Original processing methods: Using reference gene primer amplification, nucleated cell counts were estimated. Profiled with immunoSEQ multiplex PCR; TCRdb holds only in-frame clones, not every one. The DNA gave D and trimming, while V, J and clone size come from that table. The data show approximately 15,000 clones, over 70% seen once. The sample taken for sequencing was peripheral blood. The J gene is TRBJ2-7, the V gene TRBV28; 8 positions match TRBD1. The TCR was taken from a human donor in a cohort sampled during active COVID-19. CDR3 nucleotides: TGTGCCAGCAGCGTAAGGACAGGGACACCCTACGAGCAGTACTTC. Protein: CASSVRTGTPYEQYF. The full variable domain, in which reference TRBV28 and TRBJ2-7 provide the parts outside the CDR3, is DVKVTQSSRYLVKRTGEKVFLECVQDMDHENMFWYRQDPGLGLRLIYFSYDVKMKEKGDIPEGYSVSREKKERFSLILESASTNQTSMYLCASSVRTGTPYEQYFGPGTRLTVT.